These 20 T cell receptor beta chains were sequenced from one sample in a study of cytotoxic CD8 clonotypes in ibrutinib-treated CLL. TCRdb's copy holds only in-frame clones and misses some; the assay was immunoSEQ multiplex PCR. The table records fewer than 300,000 clones, around 77% of them present only once. The sequencing used PBMCs, collected at disease progression, from a patient treated with ibrutinib. The receptor set was obtained from a human donor with chronic lymphocytic leukemia.

The chain carries TRBV28 and TRBJ1-5, with D maybe TRBD1 (6 bases). Per germline, CDR1 MDHEN and CDR2 SYDVKM. V gave up 5 bases and J gave up 6 bases, with 11 bases separating them. The CDR3 is 13 amino acids. CDR3 protein: CASSVTGGQPQHF. CDR3 DNA sequence: TGTGCCAGCAGTGTGACAGGCGGTCAGCCCCAGCATTTT.

The rearrangement links TRBV1 to TRBJ2-1; the D call of TRBD2 is as the table states it, not checked on the DNA. TRBV1 is classified as a pseudogene. The CDR3 is 16 amino acids. CDR3 nucleotides: TGCACCAGCAGCCAAGAGGCTAGCGGGAGAAACAATGAGCAGTTCTTC. As protein: CTSSQEASGRNNEQFF.

The chain couples TRBV2 to TRBJ2-5; TRBD2 aligns across 10 bases. Trimming cost V 7 bases and J 9 bases; bases outside gene matches: 8. The CDR3 spans 13 residues. CDR1 is SNHLY and CDR2 is FYNNEI in the germline V gene. CDR3 protein: CASTRLAGGSQYF. The CDR3 DNA reads as TGTGCCAGCACTAGACTAGCGGGCGGGTCCCAGTACTTC.

This rearrangement joins TRBV5-1 to TRBJ2-7; 12 bases map to TRBD1. The CDR3 has 16 residues. Germline assignment: CDR1 SGHRS and CDR2 YFSETQ. J was trimmed by 4 bases and V by 4 bases; bases with no gene match: 9. Written as DNA, the CDR3 is TGCGCCAGCAGCGTGGACCGGGACAGGGGGCTGTACGAGCAGTACTTC. It specifies CASSVDRDRGLYEQYF.

The gene calls are TRBV2 and TRBJ2-2, with 9 bases matching TRBD1. Germline CDR1 reads SNHLY; CDR2 reads FYNNEI. This CDR3 has 17 residues. V dropped 7 bases and J dropped 4; count of bases not matched to a gene: 13. The CDR3: CASILGRTGAITGELFF. The CDR3, as DNA: TGTGCCAGCATCCTAGGGCGGACAGGGGCGATCACCGGGGAGCTGTTTTTT.

The chain recombines TRBV5-1 with TRBJ2-7, with D perhaps matching TRBD2 (5 bases). The CDR3 is made up of 14 amino acids. Germline lookup yields CDR1 SGHRS and CDR2 YFSETQ. The V and J ends lost 2 bases and 1 base respectively, with 10 bases between them. Written as DNA, the CDR3 is TGCGCCAGCAGCTTTAAGCCGGGGTCCTACGAGCAGTACTTC. As protein: CASSFKPGSYEQYF.

The J gene is TRBJ2-7, the V gene TRBV18; D may be TRBD2 (5 bases). CDR1 KGHSH and CDR2 LQKENI come from the germline V gene. V was trimmed by 3 bases and J by 4 bases, leaving 10 bases between them. The CDR3 loop spans 13 amino acids. DNA of the CDR3: TGTGCCAGCTCACCGAGGGTCGGGTACGAGCAGTACTTC. Residues: CASSPRVGYEQYF.

This chain joins TRBV7-8 and TRBJ2-7; D unclear. Trimming cost V 1 base and J 3 bases, with 10 bases left between them. Per the germline V gene, CDR1 is SGHVS and CDR2 is FQNEAQ. The CDR3 covers 14 residues. In DNA form, the CDR3 reads TGTGCCAGCAGCTTAGTGGGCAGGATCTACGAGCAGTACTTC. It translates to CASSLVGRIYEQYF.

To note about this clone: Other DNA sequences within the sample encode an identical CDR3. The chain couples TRBV18 to TRBJ2-2; D gene uncertain. In germline, CDR1 is KGHSH, CDR2 LQKENI. CDR3 length equals 14 residues. Deletions cut 1 base from V and 1 base from J, with 4 bases between. CDR3 in DNA: TGTGCCAGCTCACCACAGGGGAACACCGGGGAGCTGTTTTTT. This gives the protein CASSPQGNTGELFF.

J is TRBJ1-3 and V is TRBV18; TRBD1 is a possible D gene (5 bases). V was cut by 9 bases and J by 7 bases, with 16 bases left in between. This CDR3 has 13 amino acids. The germline V gene has CDR1 KGHSH and CDR2 LQKENI. CDR3 nucleotide sequence: TGTGCCAGTAGGGGCTCCTTGGGGAACACCATATATTTT. Translated: CASRGSLGNTIYF.

V usage is TRBV2 and J usage is TRBJ1-5; D not certain. The CDR3 sequence is 12 residues long. Trimming removed 0 bases from V and 5 bases from J, with 2 bases in between. Germline V lookup: CDR1 SNHLY, CDR2 FYNNEI. The CDR3 nucleotides are TGTGCCAGCAGTGAAGCCGATCAGCCCCAGCATTTT. Its translation: CASSEADQPQHF.

The chain recombines TRBV6-1 with TRBJ2-7, with 9 bases matching TRBD1. The CDR3 covers 14 residues. CDR1 is MNHNS, CDR2 SASEGT, per germline. The ends lost 4 bases at V and 3 bases at J; junction bases unmatched: 4. The CDR3 sequence is CASSAGTGFYEQYF. The DNA for the CDR3 is TGTGCCAGCAGTGCCGGGACAGGGTTCTACGAGCAGTACTTC.

This clone has more than one count but fewer than ten. The chain employs TRBV11-2 and TRBJ2-4, with TRBD2 matching over 12 bases. Unmatched junction bases numbered 9, after V lost 5 bases and J lost 7 bases. In germline, CDR1 is SGHAT, CDR2 FQNNGV. The CDR3 sequence is 16 residues long. CDR3 nucleotide sequence: TGTGCCAGCAGCGCCCTAGCGGGGGGGCCAGAGAACATTCAGTACTTC. This encodes CASSALAGGPENIQYF.

The gene calls are TRBV7-3 and TRBJ2-3; unclear D gene. The CDR3 runs 14 residues. V was trimmed by 5 bases and J by 0 bases, leaving 9 bases between them. In germline, CDR1 is SGHTA, CDR2 FQGTGA. As DNA, the CDR3 is TGTGCCAGCAGCGCCGACGCTAGCACAGATACGCAGTATTTT. Amino acids: CASSADASTDTQYF.

The genes are TRBV6-5 and TRBJ2-7, with 8 positions matching TRBD2. CDR1 and CDR2 from the germline V gene are MNHEY and SVGAGI. CDR3 length equals 14 residues. Trimming at V came to 8 bases and at J to 4 bases, leaving 10 bases not matched to a gene. The CDR3 spells CASRRAGGVYEQYF. DNA of the CDR3: TGTGCCAGCCGGCGGGCGGGAGGTGTTTACGAGCAGTACTTC.

This clone was recorded only once. The V and J genes are TRBV4-1 and TRBJ2-3; 10 nucleotides agree with TRBD2. The CDR3 has 17 residues. Germline V CDR1 and CDR2: MGHRA, YSYEKL. Trimming cost V 2 bases and J 0 bases; bases outside gene matches: 5. The CDR3 sequence: CASSQRSGGLSTDTQYF. The DNA for the CDR3 is TGCGCCAGCAGCCAACGTAGCGGGGGGCTAAGCACAGATACGCAGTATTTT.

The V gene is TRBV7-2, the J gene TRBJ1-1; D gene ambiguous. The CDR3 sequence is 13 residues long. In germline, CDR1 is SGHTA, CDR2 FQGNSA. The ends were cut back, 5 bases at V and 4 bases at J, with 11 bases in the middle. In DNA form, the CDR3 reads TGTGCCAGCAGCCCCAGACCGACCACTGAAGCTTTCTTT. Translating gives CASSPRPTTEAFF. Full variable domain (outside the CDR3, taken from reference TRBV7-2 and TRBJ1-1): GAGVSQSPSNKVTEKGKDVELRCDPISGHTALYWYRQSLGQGLEFLIYFQGNSAPDKSGLPSDRFSAERTGGSVSTLTIQRTQQEDSAVYLCASSPRPTTEAFFGQGTRLTVV.

The chain combines TRBV7-2 with TRBJ2-3; D remains ambiguous. Deletions cut 3 bases from V and 4 bases from J, with 5 bases between. Germline V gene sequence: CDR1 SGHTA, CDR2 FQGNSA. This CDR3 is built from 12 residues. The CDR3 bases are TGTGCCAGCAGCTTCCTAGCAGATACGCAGTATTTT. Its translation: CASSFLADTQYF.

This clone was found a few times. The rearrangement links TRBV14 to TRBJ1-6, with D uncertain. Trimming shortened V by 1 base and J by 10 bases, and 11 bases separated the two germline ends. The CDR3 is made up of 14 amino acids. Germline V gene sequence: CDR1 SGHDN, CDR2 FVKESK. CDR3 bases: TGTGCCAGCAGCCAAGTCGAAGGGCTGTCACCCCTCCACTTT. It is translated as CASSQVEGLSPLHF.

V gene TRBV11-3 combines with J gene TRBJ2-7; D remains unclear. The CDR3 is 13 residues long. The ends were cut back, 0 bases at V and 4 bases at J, with 7 bases in the middle. The germline CDR1 and CDR2 sequences are SGHNT and YENEEA. The CDR3 sequence: CASSLDQGYEQYF. The CDR3 nucleotides read TGTGCCAGCAGCTTAGATCAAGGGTACGAGCAGTACTTC.